The rows below give T cell receptor beta chains drawn from one sample of a study of blood T cell repertoires in COVID-19. Assay: immunoSEQ multiplex PCR; the TCRdb copy retains only in-frame clones and omits some. This sample yields tens of thousands of clones, of which about nine tenths are seen a single time; 25% to 30% belongs to the top ten. Sequencing used peripheral blood. Source of these receptors: a man in his fifties or sixties with active or convalescent COVID-19. Both conserved end residues are part of each CDR3. Each record gives: V gene, clone size, J gene, CDR3 protein. Size tells how often a clone was seen (once, few, many) or the class of an expanded clone, and some rows leave it out.

v_call: TRBV11-2
clone_size: NA
j_call: TRBJ1-3
cdr3_aa: CASSYNAGNTIYF

v_call: TRBV28
clone_size: once
j_call: TRBJ1-2
cdr3_aa: CASSSNYRGQGAKTF

v_call: TRBV19
clone_size: NA
j_call: TRBJ2-5
cdr3_aa: CASSDRQSQETQYF

v_call: TRBV9
clone_size: once
j_call: TRBJ1-1
cdr3_aa: CASSARQGVRGNTEAFF

v_call: TRBV6-2/TRBV6-3
clone_size: NA
j_call: TRBJ1-5
cdr3_aa: CASSYAWTGQNQPQHF

v_call: TRBV19
clone_size: once
j_call: TRBJ1-1
cdr3_aa: CASSIWQGGGSTEAFF

v_call: TRBV6-4
clone_size: NA
j_call: TRBJ2-1
cdr3_aa: CASSGEAGHYNEQFF

v_call: TRBV5-6
clone_size: NA
j_call: TRBJ2-7
cdr3_aa: CASSGGGLAGYEQYF

v_call: TRBV24-1
clone_size: few
j_call: TRBJ2-7
cdr3_aa: CATSEDTYEQYF

v_call: TRBV10-2
clone_size: NA
j_call: TRBJ2-3
cdr3_aa: CASSGTSGAYTDTQYF

v_call: TRBV30
clone_size: NA
j_call: TRBJ1-5
cdr3_aa: CAWSVDSYQPQHF

v_call: TRBV18
clone_size: NA
j_call: TRBJ1-1
cdr3_aa: CASSPQTRTENTEAFF

v_call: TRBV6-5
clone_size: few
j_call: TRBJ2-7
cdr3_aa: CASSYSGTGVAYEQYF